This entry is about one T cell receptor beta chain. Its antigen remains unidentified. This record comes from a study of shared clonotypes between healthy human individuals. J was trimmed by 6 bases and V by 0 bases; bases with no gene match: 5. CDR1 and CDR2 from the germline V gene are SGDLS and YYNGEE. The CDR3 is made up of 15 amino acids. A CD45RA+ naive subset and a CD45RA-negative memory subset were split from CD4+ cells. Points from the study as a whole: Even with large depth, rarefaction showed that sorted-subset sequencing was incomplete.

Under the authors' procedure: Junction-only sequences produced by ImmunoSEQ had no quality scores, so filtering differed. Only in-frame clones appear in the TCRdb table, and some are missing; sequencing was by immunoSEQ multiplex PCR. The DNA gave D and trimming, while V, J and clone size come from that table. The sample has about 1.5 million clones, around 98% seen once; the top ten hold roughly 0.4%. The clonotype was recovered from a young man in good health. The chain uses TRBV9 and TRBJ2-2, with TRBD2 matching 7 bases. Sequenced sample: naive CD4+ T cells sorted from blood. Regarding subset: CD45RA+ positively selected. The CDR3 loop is CASSVGGSYPGELFF. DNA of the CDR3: TGTGCCAGCAGCGTAGGCGGGAGTTATCCCGGGGAGCTGTTTTTT.